This paragraph reports one TCR beta chain. The CDR3 totals 15 residues. V shed 5 bases, J shed 4 bases, and the junction held 10 bases outside the gene matches. Germline CDR1 and CDR2: SEHNR and FQNEAQ (reference sequence). The entry originates in a study of blood T cell repertoires in COVID-19. On the study more broadly: Nucleic acid was either cDNA or gDNA, and it came from T cells, B-cell-depleted T cells, or PBMCs.

Methods used by the authors: The assay estimated nucleated cells by amplifying reference gene primers. Profiling relied on immunoSEQ multiplex PCR, and the TCRdb table lists in-frame clones only, not all of them. D and trimming were read from the DNA, whereas the V and J calls and clone size are those reported in that table. Of approximately 300,000 clones detected, around four fifths appear once; the ten largest clones hold 0.95% to 1.5%. V gene TRBV7-9 combines with J gene TRBJ1-2, with TRBD1 matching 7 bases. The sequencing input was peripheral blood. The sequence was collected from a woman in her forties or fifties with acute or convalescent COVID-19. CDR3 nucleotides: TGTGCCAGCAGCCCGTCGGAGCAGGGGGTCTATGGCTACACCTTC. This sequence encodes CASSPSEQGVYGYTF.